The 28 T cell receptor beta chains listed next were all sequenced from one sample in a study of T cell responses to AZD1222 COVID-19 vaccine. Sequencing used immunoSEQ multiplex PCR; TCRdb keeps in-frame clones, though not all of them. The top ten hold about 3% of the sample, which has 150,000 to 200,000 clones, around nine tenths seen once. The source material was peripheral blood, sampled on day 0 of AZD1222 vaccination. These receptors originate from an adult in good health.

The CDR3 DNA follows: TGTGCCAGTAATCTTTTCGGACAGCTCAATCAGCCCCAGCATTTT. Translated: CASNLFGQLNQPQHF. V gene TRBV19 combines with J gene TRBJ1-5; D is possibly TRBD1 (6 bases). Trimming shortened V by 7 bases and J by 3 bases, and 16 bases separated the two germline ends. In germline, CDR1 is LNHDA, CDR2 SQIVND (reference sequence). The CDR3 has 15 amino acids.

This rearrangement joins TRBV4-1 to TRBJ1-4; 7 bases agree with TRBD1. The J segment lost 4 bases and the V segment lost 0 bases, leaving 5 bases of the junction unmatched. Per germline, CDR1 MGHRA and CDR2 YSYEKL. This CDR3 is built from 16 residues. This chain's CDR3 is CASSQDRGQINEKLFF. DNA of the CDR3: TGCGCCAGCAGCCAAGATCGGGGACAGATTAATGAAAAACTGTTTTTT.

This chain joins TRBV27 and TRBJ2-2, with 7 bases identical to TRBD1. CDR3 size: 16 residues. Germline CDR1 is MNHEY and CDR2 is SMNVEV (reference sequence). V lost 3 bases to trimming and J lost 6 bases; unmatched junction nucleotides: 10. The CDR3 is CASSLTTGVGPGELFF. CDR3 in DNA: TGTGCCAGCAGTTTGACCACAGGGGTTGGGCCCGGGGAGCTGTTTTTT.

This chain links TRBV6-5 with TRBJ1-1; D not resolved. There are 12 residues in the CDR3. V gave up 2 bases and J gave up 2 bases, with 3 bases separating them. Per germline, CDR1 MNHEY and CDR2 SVGAGI. CDR3 amino acids: CASSYTNTEAFF. The DNA for the CDR3 is TGTGCCAGCAGTTACACAAACACTGAAGCTTTCTTT.

The chain employs TRBV4-1 and TRBJ1-1; D remains unclear. Trimming removed 0 bases at V and 5 bases at J, with 13 bases between. Germline V CDR1 and CDR2: MGHRA, YSYEKL. The CDR3 is 15 amino acids. This CDR3 is CASSQEWSSSTEAFF. The CDR3 nucleotides are TGCGCCAGCAGCCAAGAGTGGAGTTCTTCGACTGAAGCTTTCTTT.

The chain recombines TRBV6-5 with TRBJ1-2, with TRBD1 as a possible D gene (5 bases). Trimming removed 3 bases from V and 1 base from J, with 9 bases in between. CDR3 size: 14 residues. CDR1 is MNHEY, CDR2 SVGAGI, per germline. The CDR3 DNA sequence: TGTGCCAGCAGTTATGACGGGGGTAACTATGGCTACACCTTC. As protein: CASSYDGGNYGYTF.

This clone was detected only once. The CDR3 reads CASNPGQGQPQHF. The DNA for the CDR3 is TGTGCCAGCAATCCGGGACAAGGTCAGCCCCAGCATTTT. The chain combines TRBV12-3 or TRBV12-4 with TRBJ1-5, with D possibly matching TRBD1 (6 bases). The CDR3 has 13 amino acids. V was shortened by 7 bases and J by 6 bases, with 13 bases between the two germline ends.

This clone was seen a handful of times. V usage is TRBV6-7 and J usage is TRBJ1-2; D perhaps matches TRBD1 (6 bases). TRBV6-7 is labeled an ORF, and its function is uncertain. There are 17 residues in the CDR3. Trimming shortened V by 7 bases and J by 8 bases, and 29 bases separated the two germline ends. CDR3: CASNQGCGLWALVGYTF. DNA for the CDR3: TGTGCCAGCAACCAGGGGTGCGGGTTGTGGGCTCTGGTAGGCTACACCTTC.

The CDR3 loop is CASSFMENNSPLHF. As DNA, the CDR3 is TGTGCCAGCAGTTTTATGGAGAATAATTCACCCCTCCACTTT. The chain uses TRBV27 and TRBJ1-6; D call uncertain. Trimming took off 3 bases at V and 5 bases at J, with 8 bases between the two ends. Germline CDR1 and CDR2: MNHEY and SMNVEV (reference sequence). The CDR3 contains 14 residues.

This chain links TRBV7-6 with TRBJ2-6, with D maybe TRBD2 (7 bases). This CDR3 contains 20 residues. Germline assignment: CDR1 SGHVS and CDR2 FNYEAQ. Trimming shortened V by 1 base and J by 0 bases, and 19 bases separated the two germline ends. The DNA for the CDR3 is TGTGCCAGCAGCTTAGATAGGGGGGGCAGCCCGGGCTCTGGGGCCAACGTCCTGACTTTC. As protein: CASSLDRGGSPGSGANVLTF.

J is TRBJ1-1 and V is TRBV7-9; D not certain. Germline CDR1 reads SEHNR; CDR2 reads FQNEAQ (reference sequence). The CDR3 has 13 residues. Between the trimmed V and J ends, which lost 7 bases and 3 bases, there was a span of 12 bases. The DNA for the CDR3 is TGTGCCAGCACCATGCTACCGGACACTGAAGCTTTCTTT. It is translated as CASTMLPDTEAFF.

V gene TRBV19 combines with J gene TRBJ1-1; perhaps TRBD1 as D (5 bases). The V and J ends lost 4 bases and 6 bases respectively, with 9 bases between them. The CDR3 length is 12 residues. Germline V CDR1 and CDR2: LNHDA, SQIVND (reference sequence). The CDR3 region has the DNA TGTGCCAGTAGTAGTAGGGGAGCTGAAGCTTTCTTT. Its translation: CASSSRGAEAFF.

This chain joins TRBV27 and TRBJ1-4; no definite D call. Germline CDR1 is MNHEY and CDR2 is SMNVEV (reference sequence). CDR3 size: 15 residues. Trimming removed 5 bases from V and 7 bases from J, with 17 bases in between. The CDR3 is CASSLTPANGEKLFF. The CDR3 DNA follows: TGTGCCAGCAGTCTTACGCCGGCCAATGGTGAAAAACTGTTTTTT.

The V call is TRBV18, the J call TRBJ1-1; TRBD1 matches at 9 bases. The CDR3 contains 16 residues. Trimming at V came to 3 bases and at J to 3 bases, leaving 8 bases not matched to a gene. The germline V gene has CDR1 KGHSH and CDR2 LQKENI. The CDR3 here is CASSPRDRVRHTEAFF. CDR3 nucleotide sequence: TGTGCCAGCTCACCCCGGGACAGGGTACGGCACACTGAAGCTTTCTTT.

This clone was seen a few times. The chain couples TRBV27 to TRBJ2-1, with D unclear. The CDR3 totals 15 residues. Germline assignment: CDR1 MNHEY and CDR2 SMNVEV (reference sequence). The germline V and J ends were trimmed by 6 bases and 0 bases, with 12 bases remaining between them. The CDR3 DNA follows: TGTGCCAGCAGGGACCACCCAAGCTCCTACAATGAGCAGTTCTTC. It codes for CASRDHPSSYNEQFF.

This chain joins TRBV18 and TRBJ2-7, with 8 bases fitting TRBD2. With V trimmed by 3 bases and J by 2 bases, 6 bases remained unmatched. Per germline, CDR1 KGHSH and CDR2 LQKENI. The CDR3 loop spans 15 amino acids. The CDR3 nucleotides are TGTGCCAGCTCACCTAGCCTAGCGGGCCCCTACGAGCAGTACTTC. Protein sequence: CASSPSLAGPYEQYF.

J is TRBJ1-1 and V is TRBV28; D is unclear. V lost 3 bases, J lost 1 base, and 6 bases lay in between. The CDR3 is 13 amino acids. From germline, CDR1 is MDHEN and CDR2 SYDVKM. The DNA of the CDR3 is TGTGCCAGCAGTTTGGGTAGGAACACTGAAGCTTTCTTT. Protein product: CASSLGRNTEAFF.

This clone has only one observation. The V and J genes are TRBV7-9 and TRBJ1-3, with D perhaps matching TRBD1 (5 bases). Germline CDR1 and CDR2: SEHNR and FQNEAQ (reference sequence). The V gene lost 3 bases and the J gene lost 2 bases, with 8 bases spanning the gap. The CDR3 totals 14 residues. The CDR3 region has the DNA TGTGCCAGCAGCTTCTTACAGGCTGGAAACACCATATATTTT. It encodes CASSFLQAGNTIYF.

The CDR3 nucleotides read TGCGCCAGCGCCCTACAGGGGCCCTCAGAGCCCCAGCATTTT. This codes for CASALQGPSEPQHF. The V and J genes are TRBV10-2 and TRBJ1-5; 7 bases are a match to TRBD1. The CDR3 spans 14 residues. V shed 8 bases, J shed 8 bases, and the junction held 12 bases outside the gene matches. Germline V gene lookup returns CDR1 WSHSY and CDR2 SAAADI.

Points on this clone: The same CDR3 arises from other DNA sequences in this sample as well. CDR3 region: CASSLKGNTEAFF. The CDR3 bases are TGTGCCAGCAGCTTAAAAGGGAACACTGAAGCTTTCTTT. V and J are TRBV11-2 and TRBJ1-1; D remains ambiguous. Trimming took 2 bases from V and 1 from J, leaving 5 bases between them. Germline loops: CDR1 SGHAT, CDR2 FQNNGV. The CDR3 sequence is 13 residues long.

The genes are TRBV24-1 and TRBJ2-7, with TRBD2 matching 9 bases. The CDR3 length is 15 residues. With V trimmed by 7 bases and J by 7 bases, 13 bases remained unmatched. Germline CDR1 reads KGHDR; CDR2 reads SFDVKD. CDR3 nucleotides: TGTGCCACCAGCGATCATAGCGGGAGTCTGGGGGAGCAGTACTTC. Translation: CATSDHSGSLGEQYF.

The rearrangement links TRBV27 to TRBJ2-7; TRBD2 aligns across 8 bases. CDR3 length equals 13 residues. Losses at the gene ends were 8 bases for V and 2 bases for J; bases not matched to a gene: 5. Germline V CDR1 and CDR2: MNHEY, SMNVEV (reference sequence). CDR3 in amino acids: CASAGGPTYEQYF. Written as DNA, the CDR3 is TGTGCCAGCGCGGGAGGCCCTACCTACGAGCAGTACTTC.

This clone was found once. This chain uses TRBV18 with TRBJ1-1; D unresolved. The V gene lost 0 bases and the J gene lost 1 base, with 6 bases spanning the gap. In germline, CDR1 is KGHSH, CDR2 LQKENI. This CDR3 is 14 amino acids long. This CDR3 is CASSPPGKNTEAFF. The CDR3 nucleotides read TGTGCCAGCTCACCACCCGGCAAGAACACTGAAGCTTTCTTT. Combining the CDR3 with reference TRBV18 and TRBJ1-1 gives the whole variable domain NAGVMQNPRHLVRRRGQEARLRCSPMKGHSHVYWYRQLPEEGLKFMVYLQKENIIDESGMPKERFSAEFPKEGPSILRIQQVVRGDSAAYFCASSPPGKNTEAFFGQGTRLTVV.

The rearrangement joins TRBV19 to TRBJ2-5; 7 bases are shared with TRBD1. Germline V CDR1 and CDR2: LNHDA, SQIVND (reference sequence). There are 13 residues in the CDR3. V trimming: 5 bases; J trimming: 3 bases; junction bases outside the gene matches: 3. The CDR3 DNA reads as TGTGCCAGTAGTGTGGGGACAGAAGAGACCCAGTACTTC. It encodes CASSVGTEETQYF.

This rearrangement joins TRBV7-2 to TRBJ2-1; 13 bases match TRBD2. V shed 5 bases, J shed 8 bases, and the junction held 6 bases outside the gene matches. This CDR3 comprises 15 residues. Germline assignment: CDR1 SGHTA and CDR2 FQGNSA. The CDR3 DNA follows: TGTGCCAGCAGCCCTATGGGACTAGCGGGATATGAGCAGTTCTTC. Residues: CASSPMGLAGYEQFF.

The chain employs TRBV25-1 and TRBJ1-3, with D maybe TRBD1 (5 bases). The CDR3 runs 13 residues. The germline CDR1 and CDR2 sequences are MGHDK and SYGVNS. Trimming pared 7 bases from V and 4 bases from J, leaving 11 bases between. The DNA of the CDR3 is TGTGCCAGCAACCCAGGGTCAGGAAACACCATATATTTT. Translating gives CASNPGSGNTIYF.

The J gene is TRBJ2-2, the V gene TRBV9; maybe TRBD2 (6 bases). The CDR3 has 13 amino acids. Looked up from germline, CDR1 is SGDLS and CDR2 is YYNGEE. V lost 3 bases, J lost 4 bases, and 7 bases lay in between. The CDR3 loop is CASSGRGTGELFF. The CDR3 nucleotides read TGTGCCAGCAGCGGGAGGGGCACCGGGGAGCTGTTTTTT.

This chain uses TRBV11-2 with TRBJ2-7; 7 bases fit TRBD1. Germline CDR1 SGHAT, CDR2 FQNNGV. This CDR3 comprises 12 residues. J was trimmed by 1 base and V by 7 bases; bases with no gene match: 1. The CDR3 DNA reads TGTGCCAGCACAGGGGGATCCTACGAGCAGTACTTC. It yields the protein CASTGGSYEQYF.